This TCR beta chain was documented in a study of relationships among human T cell subsets. The study, taken as a whole, reports: Over 60% of CD8+ cytotoxic sequences came from clones with over 100 reads. Th1, Th2 and regulatory T cells shared many CDR3 sequences. A CD4+CD8+ double-positive population could not be excluded by bead sorting. V, D, J usage, CDR3 length and N-additions were similar across seven subsets.

Semiquantitative ARM-PCR amplified T cell receptor alpha and beta CDR3 regions from mRNA. Exponential amplification used communal superprimers after tagged nested gene-specific primers in ARM-PCR. TCRdb re-called the multiplex PCR reads through MiXCR, storing one row per CDR3 protein. Of about 5,000 distinct CDR3 sequences listed, around two thirds were seen once; the top ten hold 57%. The germline CDR1 and CDR2 sequences are MDHEN and SYDVKM. The CDR3 runs 15 residues. The V and J ends lost 1 base and 3 bases respectively, with 10 bases between them. Turning to this clonotype: Its antigen is currently unknown.

After negative selection with anti-CD4 multisort beads, CD8+ T cells were positively selected with anti-CD8 beads. The sequence came from a man aged 35 to 55 in good health. Sequencing was carried out using CD8+ T cells sorted from blood. The chain carries TRBV28 and TRBJ1-3; D is perhaps TRBD1 (6 bases). The CDR3 protein is CASSLSGGHGNTIYF. DNA for the CDR3: TGTGCCAGCAGTTTATCCGGGGGCCATGGAAACACCATATATTTT.